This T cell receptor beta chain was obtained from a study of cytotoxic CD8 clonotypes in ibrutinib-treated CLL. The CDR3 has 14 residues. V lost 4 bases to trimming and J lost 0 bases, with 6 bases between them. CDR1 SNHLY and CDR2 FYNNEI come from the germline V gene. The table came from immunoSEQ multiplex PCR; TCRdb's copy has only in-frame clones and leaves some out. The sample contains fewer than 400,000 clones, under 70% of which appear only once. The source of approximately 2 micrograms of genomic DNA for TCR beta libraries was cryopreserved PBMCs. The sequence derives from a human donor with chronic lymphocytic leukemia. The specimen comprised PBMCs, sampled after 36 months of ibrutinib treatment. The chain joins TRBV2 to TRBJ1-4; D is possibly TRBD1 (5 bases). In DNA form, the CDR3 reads TGTGCCAGCAGTGGACAGCCAACTAATGAAAAACTGTTTTTT. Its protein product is CASSGQPTNEKLFF.